The 5 T cell receptor beta chains in this list originate from one sample, sequenced in a study of blood T cell repertoires in COVID-19. TCRdb's table, derived via immunoSEQ multiplex PCR, lists solely in-frame clones and lacks some. The sample yields around 94,000 clones, 70% to 90% seen once. The sample consisted of peripheral blood. These receptors originate from a man in his fifties or sixties with active or convalescent COVID-19.

The chain has TRBV7-9 and TRBJ1-2, with D possibly TRBD1 on 5 matching bases. This CDR3 region has 15 residues. Germline V gives CDR1 SEHNR, CDR2 FQNEAQ (reference sequence). V was trimmed by 1 base and J by 8 bases, leaving 17 bases between them. CDR3 sequence (DNA): TGTGCCAGCAGCTTAGTGGGGCCCTCCCGTAAGGGCTACACCTTC. It codes for CASSLVGPSRKGYTF.

The rearrangement links TRBV29-1 to TRBJ2-3; 7 nucleotides agree with TRBD2. J lost 4 bases, V lost 6 bases, and 7 bases had no gene match. Germline V gene sequence: CDR1 SQVTM, CDR2 ANQGSEA. This CDR3 has 13 amino acids. CDR3 sequence: CSVGIAGADTQYF. The DNA of the CDR3 is TGCAGCGTGGGGATAGCGGGCGCAGATACGCAGTATTTT.

This clone has just one count. The CDR3 loop is CASSLMTGGLDTQYF. CDR3 bases: TGTGCCAGCAGCCTCATGACAGGGGGCTTGGATACGCAGTATTTT. The chain employs TRBV3-1 (or the pseudogene TRBV3-2) and TRBJ2-3; 10 bases map to TRBD1. The CDR3 runs 15 residues. J gave up 6 bases and V 4 bases, and 7 bases lay outside the gene matches. Germline V gene data show CDR1 as LGHDT and CDR2 as YNNKEL (reference sequence).

This sequence joins TRBV30 and TRBJ1-4, with 7 bases matching TRBD1. CDR1 is GTSNPN, CDR2 SVGIG, per germline (reference sequence). Trimming took 2 bases from V and 4 from J; bases not matched to a gene: 4. The CDR3 loop spans 14 amino acids. CDR3 in amino acids: CAWSTGQYNEKLFF. The DNA for the CDR3 is TGTGCCTGGAGTACGGGACAGTATAATGAAAAACTGTTTTTT.

The table lists this clone with a few counts. The V call is TRBV12-3 or TRBV12-4, the J call TRBJ1-5; 7 nucleotides match TRBD1. J gave up 7 bases and V 1 base, and 1 base lay outside the gene matches. The CDR3 loop spans 13 amino acids. The CDR3 here is CASSLGGQQPQHF. The CDR3 DNA follows: TGTGCCAGCAGTTTAGGGGGACAGCAGCCCCAGCATTTT.